This T cell receptor beta chain was retrieved from a study of radiotherapy plus CTLA-4 blockade in lung cancer. Across the study: Objective response rate was about 18%; disease control rate, 25% to 35%.

Sequencing was performed with immunoSEQ multiplex PCR; in TCRdb, only in-frame clones are kept and a portion is missing. There are 50,000 to 65,000 clones in the sample; about 80% occur only once, and around 6% lies in the top ten. A remark on this clone: The antigen remains unidentified.

Broader study findings: Reportedly, early blood T cell clone dynamics best predicted response, with interferon-beta. An expansion of tumor-derived TCR clones occurred in blood after radiotherapy plus ipilimumab.

The CDR3 is 15 amino acids. CDR1 SEHNR and CDR2 FQNEAQ come from the germline V gene (reference sequence). V was cut by 0 bases and J by 10 bases, with 13 bases left in between. Patients in the study, people with chemo-refractory metastatic non-small-cell lung cancer, received focal radiation plus ipilimumab CTLA-4 blockade. This specimen consisted of peripheral blood, obtained from a patient treated with radiotherapy plus ipilimumab. J is TRBJ1-6 and V is TRBV7-9, with D possibly TRBD1 on 5 matching bases. The sequence derives from a human donor with non-small cell lung cancer whose response to radiotherapy plus ipilimumab could not be evaluated. This CDR3 reads CASSLAQGFGSPLHF. CDR3 in DNA: TGTGCCAGCAGCTTAGCTCAGGGCTTCGGATCACCCCTCCACTTT.